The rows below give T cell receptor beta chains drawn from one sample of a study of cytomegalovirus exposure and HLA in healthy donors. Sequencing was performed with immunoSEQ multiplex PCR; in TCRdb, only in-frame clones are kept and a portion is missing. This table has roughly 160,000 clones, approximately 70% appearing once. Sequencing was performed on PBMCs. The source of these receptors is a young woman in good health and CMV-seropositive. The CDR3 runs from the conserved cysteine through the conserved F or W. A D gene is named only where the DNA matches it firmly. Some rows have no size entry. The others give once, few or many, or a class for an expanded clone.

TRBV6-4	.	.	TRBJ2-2	CASSEEGNTGELFF	TGTGCCAGCAGTGAAGAGGGTAACACCGGGGAGCTGTTTTTT
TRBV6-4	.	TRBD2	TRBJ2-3	CASSDGAGGTDTQYF	TGTGCCAGCAGTGATGGGGCGGGGGGCACAGATACGCAGTATTTT
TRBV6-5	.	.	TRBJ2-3	CASSNTDTQYF	TGTGCCAGCAGCAATACAGATACGCAGTATTTT
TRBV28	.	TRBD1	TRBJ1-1	CASRSGQGAMNTEAFF	TGTGCCAGCAGAAGTGGACAGGGGGCAATGAACACTGAAGCTTTCTTT
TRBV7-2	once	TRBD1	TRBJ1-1	CASSSGTGVNTEAFF	TGTGCCAGCAGCTCCGGGACAGGGGTGAACACTGAAGCTTTCTTT
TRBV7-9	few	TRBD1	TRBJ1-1	CASSFGQGQRTEAFF	TGTGCCAGCAGCTTCGGACAGGGGCAACGGACTGAAGCTTTCTTT
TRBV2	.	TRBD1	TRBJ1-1	CASSEGTGNTEAFF	TGTGCCAGCAGTGAAGGGACAGGGAACACTGAAGCTTTCTTT
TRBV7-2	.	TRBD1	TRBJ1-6	CASSLLNSFDRGIHF	TGTGCCAGCAGCTTACTCAACTCATTCGACAGGGGAATCCACTTT
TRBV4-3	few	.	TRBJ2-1	CASSQTGTLLGEQLF	TGCGCCAGCAGCCAAACCGGGACTCTTTTAGGGGAGCAGCTCTTC
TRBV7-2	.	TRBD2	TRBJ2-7	CASSGLAGMQYF	TGTGCCAGCAGCGGACTAGCGGGGATGCAGTACTTC
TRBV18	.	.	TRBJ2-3	CASSPNGRADTQYF	TGTGCCAGCTCACCCAATGGCAGGGCGGATACGCAGTATTTT
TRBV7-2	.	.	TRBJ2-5	CASSKPSEETQYF	TGTGCCAGCAGCAAACCTAGCGAGGAGACCCAGTACTTC
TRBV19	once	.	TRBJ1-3	CASSMSAGNTIYF	TGTGCCAGTAGTATGTCAGCTGGAAACACCATATATTTT